The 21 T cell receptor beta chains below come from one sample, sequenced in a study of blood T cell repertoires in COVID-19. TCRdb keeps only in-frame clones here, not all; method: immunoSEQ multiplex PCR. The top ten hold approximately 29% of the sample, which has 90,000 to 120,000 clones, 80% to 90% seen once. Sequencing used peripheral blood. These TCRs come from an elderly woman with acute or convalescent COVID-19.

J is TRBJ2-1 and V is TRBV19; TRBD2 matches at 8 bases. In germline, CDR1 is LNHDA, CDR2 SQIVND (reference sequence). With V trimmed by 4 bases and J by 6 bases, 14 bases remained unmatched. The CDR3 covers 17 residues. Written as DNA, the CDR3 is TGTGCCAGTAGTACATGGACTCGGACTAGCTTTAGCAATGAGCAGTTCTTC. Its protein product is CASSTWTRTSFSNEQFF.

The chain has TRBV9 and TRBJ1-6; D not resolved. The CDR3 length is 14 residues. The V end lost 4 bases, the J end lost 8 bases, and 13 bases lay between the germline ends. CDR1 and CDR2 (germline): SGDLS, YYNGEE. The CDR3 sequence is CASSLLAGDSPLHF. The CDR3 DNA reads as TGTGCCAGCAGCCTTTTAGCGGGCGATTCACCCCTCCACTTT.

This clone has a count of ten or more. The chain couples TRBV6-5 to TRBJ1-1; the D gene is possibly TRBD1 (5 bases). The V gene lost 0 bases and the J gene lost 5 bases, with 16 bases spanning the gap. The length of the CDR3 is 16 residues. Germline V gives CDR1 MNHEY, CDR2 SVGAGI. In nucleotides, the CDR3 is TGTGCCAGCAGTTACTCACCCCGGACATTGTGGACTGAAGCTTTCTTT. Translating it yields CASSYSPRTLWTEAFF.

The J gene is TRBJ2-7, the V gene TRBV4-1, with 10 bases aligning to TRBD2. Trimming removed 4 bases from V and 7 bases from J; junction bases left unmatched: 10. Germline loops: CDR1 MGHRA, CDR2 YSYEKL. This CDR3 comprises 15 residues. The CDR3 protein is CASSLSGGAPAEQYF. CDR3 in DNA: TGCGCCAGCAGCCTCAGCGGGGGGGCCCCTGCGGAGCAGTACTTC.

CDR3: CASYKELAKNIQYF. The CDR3, as DNA: TGTGCCAGCTATAAGGAGTTAGCCAAAAACATTCAGTACTTC. This chain joins TRBV5-6 and TRBJ2-4; D ambiguous. The V and J ends lost 7 bases and 0 bases respectively, with 11 bases between them. In germline, CDR1 is SGHDT, CDR2 YYEEEE. The CDR3 has 14 residues.

This clone has a handful of counts. V and J are TRBV7-6 and TRBJ2-7, with D possibly TRBD2 on 6 matching bases. There are 18 residues in the CDR3. Per germline, CDR1 SGHVS and CDR2 FNYEAQ. Between the trimmed V and J ends, which lost 3 bases and 3 bases, there was a span of 24 bases. The CDR3 reads CASSLSMGRGTGSYEQYF. As DNA, the CDR3 is TGTGCCAGCAGCTTGTCTATGGGGCGGGGAACGGGGAGCTACGAGCAGTACTTC.

This clone was counted between two and nine times. Here the CDR3 reads CASSGAKYSEPLHF. CDR3 nucleotide sequence: TGTGCCAGCAGTGGGGCTAAGTATTCTGAACCCCTCCACTTT. The rearrangement joins TRBV28 to TRBJ1-6; D is perhaps TRBD1 (5 bases). This CDR3 contains 14 residues. Germline-derived CDR1 and CDR2 are MDHEN and SYDVKM. Between the trimmed V and J ends, which lost 5 bases and 12 bases, there was a span of 17 bases.

The chain's CDR3 is CASSFTGTYEQYF. In DNA form, the CDR3 reads TGTGCCAGCAGCTTCACTGGTACCTACGAGCAGTACTTC. The chain joins TRBV7-8 to TRBJ2-7, with D uncertain. CDR3 length equals 13 residues. V was pared by 3 bases and J by 2 bases, with 8 bases between. Germline loops: CDR1 SGHVS, CDR2 FQNEAQ.

The rearrangement uses TRBV19 and TRBJ2-2; D perhaps matches TRBD2 (6 bases). Deletions cut 4 bases from V and 6 bases from J, with 12 bases between. Germline V lookup: CDR1 LNHDA, CDR2 SQIVND (reference sequence). CDR3 length: 14 residues. The CDR3 reads CASSKGLQAGELFF. DNA for the CDR3: TGTGCCAGTAGTAAGGGACTGCAGGCCGGGGAGCTGTTTTTT.

This clone appeared a single time. This rearrangement joins TRBV15 to TRBJ2-2, with 9 bases lining up with TRBD1. Looked up from germline, CDR1 is LNHNV and CDR2 is YYDKDF (reference sequence). After removal of 1 base from V and 4 bases from J, the junction contained 7 bases not matched to a gene. The CDR3 contains 17 residues. DNA of the CDR3: TGTGCCACCAGCAGAGGAGGCAGGACAGGGGTCACCGGGGAGCTGTTTTTT. This sequence encodes CATSRGGRTGVTGELFF.

The chain links TRBV3-1 (or the pseudogene TRBV3-2) to TRBJ2-1, with 8 bases that match TRBD2. Germline loops: CDR1 LGHDT, CDR2 YNNKEL (reference sequence). The CDR3 consists of 15 residues. Germline trimming cut 4 bases from V and 2 bases from J; bases unmatched to any gene: 4. CDR3 in DNA: TGTGCCAGCAGCCCCGGGAGGGGTCCCTACAATGAGCAGTTCTTC. It translates to CASSPGRGPYNEQFF.

The chain carries TRBV6-5 and TRBJ1-5, with D unclear. The CDR3 runs 15 residues. Trimming removed 4 bases at V and 1 base at J, with 11 bases between. The germline CDR1 and CDR2 sequences are MNHEY and SVGAGI. In nucleotides, the CDR3 is TGTGCCAGCAGTTCGACACCTCAGAGCAATCAGCCCCAGCATTTT. This codes for CASSSTPQSNQPQHF.

The CDR3: CASSQGPGVPNEKLFF. CDR3 DNA sequence: TGTGCCAGCAGCCAGGGCCCGGGGGTGCCTAATGAAAAACTGTTTTTT. The chain joins TRBV7-8 to TRBJ1-4; possibly TRBD1 for D (5 bases). The germline V and J ends were trimmed by 5 bases and 3 bases, with 16 bases remaining between them. This CDR3 is 16 amino acids long. Looked up from germline, CDR1 is SGHVS and CDR2 is FQNEAQ. The entire variable domain, with the rest obtained from reference TRBV7-8 and TRBJ1-4, is as follows: GAGVSQSPRYKVAKRGQDVALRCDPISGHVSLFWYQQALGQGPEFLTYFQNEAQLDKSGLPSDRFFAERPEGSVSTLKIQRTQQEDSAVYLCASSQGPGVPNEKLFFGSGTQLSVL.

The chain joins TRBV19 to TRBJ1-2; perhaps TRBD1 as D (5 bases). This CDR3 has 12 amino acids. Germline CDR1 reads LNHDA; CDR2 reads SQIVND (reference sequence). With 8 bases removed from V and 8 bases from J, the gap between germline ends came to 15 bases. The CDR3 sequence is CASRAGGRGYTF. The CDR3 bases are TGTGCCAGTCGAGCCGGGGGACGGGGCTACACCTTC.

The chain uses TRBV7-2 and TRBJ2-2; 12 bases fit TRBD2. In germline, CDR1 is SGHTA, CDR2 FQGNSA. J was trimmed by 6 bases and V by 4 bases; bases with no gene match: 6. CDR3 length equals 16 residues. CDR3 amino acids: CASSSGGLAGSGELFF. CDR3 in DNA: TGTGCCAGCAGCTCAGGGGGACTAGCGGGCTCCGGGGAGCTGTTTTTT.

The rearrangement uses TRBV5-1 and TRBJ2-5; TRBD2 aligns across 8 bases. CDR3 length: 18 amino acids. Germline V CDR1 and CDR2: SGHRS, YFSETQ. V lost 0 bases and J lost 5; bases outside the gene matches: 15. This CDR3 reads CASSLGLGGDITEETQYF. The DNA for the CDR3 is TGCGCCAGCAGCTTGGGACTCGGGGGGGACATAACAGAGGAGACCCAGTACTTC.

V and J are TRBV10-3 and TRBJ1-3, with D perhaps matching TRBD1 (5 bases). Per the germline V gene, CDR1 is ENHRY and CDR2 is SYGVKD. V shed 2 bases and J shed 0 bases, with 17 bases lying between them. The CDR3 consists of 18 residues. The CDR3 sequence: CAISEAGGTHYSGNTIYF. The CDR3 region has the DNA TGTGCCATCAGTGAGGCGGGCGGGACTCACTACTCTGGAAACACCATATATTTT.

V gene TRBV5-1 combines with J gene TRBJ2-3; 7 nucleotides line up with TRBD2. The germline V gene has CDR1 SGHRS and CDR2 YFSETQ. The CDR3 is 15 residues long. V dropped 3 bases and J dropped 3; count of bases not matched to a gene: 7. In DNA, the CDR3 is TGCGCCAGCAGCTGGGGCAGCGGGGAAACAGATACGCAGTATTTT. Translation: CASSWGSGETDTQYF.

The chain joins TRBV30 to TRBJ1-5; tentatively, D is TRBD1 (6 bases). The CDR3 runs to 13 residues. The germline gives CDR1 GTSNPN, CDR2 SVGIG (reference sequence). Trimming stripped 0 bases from V and 6 bases from J, with 9 bases between. In DNA form, the CDR3 reads TGTGCCTGGAGTGTACTGGGGGCTCAGCCCCAGCATTTT. This encodes CAWSVLGAQPQHF.

The chain employs TRBV6-4 and TRBJ1-5; D call uncertain. Trimming cost V 4 bases and J 8 bases, with 9 bases left between them. Germline-derived CDR1 and CDR2 are MRHNA and SNTAGT. The CDR3 totals 12 residues. This CDR3 is CASSVSQEPQHF. Here the CDR3 DNA reads TGTGCCAGCAGTGTCTCACAAGAGCCCCAGCATTTT.

This clone has only a few counts. Other DNA sequences in the same sample also yield this CDR3. This chain uses TRBV2 with TRBJ1-5; no definite D call. Trimming removed 6 bases at V and 0 bases at J, with 9 bases between. The CDR3 consists of 14 residues. Germline CDR1 is SNHLY and CDR2 is FYNNEI. CDR3 coding DNA: TGTGCCAGCAGACCTGACATTAGCAATCAGCCCCAGCATTTT. This sequence encodes CASRPDISNQPQHF.